This TCR beta chain came from a study of metastatic and nonmetastatic thyroid tumors. The wider study: Peripheral blood and tumor or nodule samples from malignant and benign thyroid patients were compared.

Thyroid surgery took place with no prior treatment in any patient. Study-level findings and limits: Malignant tumors reportedly showed significantly higher TCR beta diversity than benign nodules in both blood and tumor.

As to this clone: The antigen is undetermined. Germline is not matched at one junction end, which may reflect a read error.

The CDR3 runs to 15 residues. Germline V gene lookup returns CDR1 SGHAT and CDR2 FQNNGV. Authors' methods: In papillary thyroid cancer, a distant-metastasis classifier was built using CDR3 differences across clinicopathological groups. TCRdb redid the clone calls on the PCR reads using MiXCR. V and J calls and clone size were set by TCRdb, not the authors. This sample has about 35,000 clones, with roughly a sixth found just once. The receptor was isolated from a male donor with papillary thyroid cancer or a benign thyroid nodule (not recorded which). Some clones in this sample may be carry-over from other donors' samples. Sample: blood. This chain connects TRBV11-2 to TRBJ2-5; D gene unclear. Here the CDR3 DNA reads TGTGCCGGCAGCTCCTCCTTGGGTGTTCAAGAGACCCAGTACTTC. Its translation: CAGSSSLGVQETQYF. Full variable domain (outside the CDR3, taken from reference TRBV11-2 and TRBJ2-5): EAGVAQSPRYKIIEKRQSVAFWCNPISGHATLYWYQQILGQGPKLLIQFQNNGVVDDSQLPKDRFSAERLKGVDSTLKIQPAKLEDSAVYLCAGSSSLGVQETQYFGPGTRLLVL.